The clone carrying this T cell receptor (beta chain) was counted ten times or more. The data were obtained in a study of glioma-infiltrating T cells. Amplification of TCR alpha and beta CDR3 regions from RNA used iRepertoire nested multiplex PCR. One-step reverse transcription and amplification started from approximately 100-400 ng of tissue mRNA or PBMC total RNA. From the multiplex PCR reads, TCRdb called clonotypes with MiXCR, one entry per CDR3 protein. Among some 90,000 distinct CDR3 sequences listed, around 37% were seen once. The V gene's germline CDR1 is SGHTA and CDR2 FQGNSA. The CDR3 runs to 17 residues. Trimming removed 2 bases from V and 4 bases from J; junction bases left unmatched: 14.

The receptor comes from a human donor with low-grade glioma or glioblastoma, undergoing nonglioma brain surgery, or in good health (not recorded which). V usage is TRBV7-2 and J usage is TRBJ2-7, with 7 bases lining up with TRBD1. The sample was glioma tissue, nonneoplastic brain tissue, or PBMCs (not recorded which). This CDR3 is CASSLRVGTERPYEQYF. As DNA, the CDR3 is TGTGCCAGCAGCTTACGAGTGGGGACAGAACGACCTTACGAGCAGTACTTC. The full variable domain, rest sourced from reference TRBV7-2 and TRBJ2-7, is GAGVSQSPSNKVTEKGKDVELRCDPISGHTALYWYRQSLGQGLEFLIYFQGNSAPDKSGLPSDRFSAERTGGSVSTLTIQRTQQEDSAVYLCASSLRVGTERPYEQYFGPGTRLTVT.